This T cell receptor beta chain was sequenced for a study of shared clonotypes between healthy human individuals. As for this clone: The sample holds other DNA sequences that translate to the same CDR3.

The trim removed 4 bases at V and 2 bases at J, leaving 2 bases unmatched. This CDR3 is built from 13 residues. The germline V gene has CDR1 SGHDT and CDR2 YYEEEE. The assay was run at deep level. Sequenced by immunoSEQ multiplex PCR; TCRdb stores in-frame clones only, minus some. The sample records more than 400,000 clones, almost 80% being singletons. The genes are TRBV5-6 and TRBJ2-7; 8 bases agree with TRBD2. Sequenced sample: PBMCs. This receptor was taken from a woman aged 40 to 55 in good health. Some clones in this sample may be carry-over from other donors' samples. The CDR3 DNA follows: TGTGCCAGCAGCCCGGGACTAGCCTACGAGCAGTACTTC. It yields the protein CASSPGLAYEQYF.